This record looks at one T cell receptor (beta chain) sequence and its context. RNA transcripts gave rise to amplified TCR beta CDR3 regions. First-round RT-PCR of the TCR CDR3 relied on the HTBI primer set. MiXCR, run by TCRdb on the multiplex PCR reads, gives a single entry per CDR3 protein. The sample holds some 440,000 distinct CDR3 sequences; more than 15% are singletons and the top ten take roughly 7.7%. This sample was included in a study of T cells in Graves' hyperthyroidism and ophthalmopathy. Germline V gene sequence: CDR1 SEHNR, CDR2 FQNEAQ (reference sequence). This CDR3 has 15 amino acids. The trim removed 1 base at V and 5 bases at J, leaving 5 bases unmatched.

The receptor was derived from a woman in her late teens or twenties with Graves' hyperthyroidism. The sequencing sample was made of blood. The V and J genes are TRBV7-9 and TRBJ2-3; 8 bases line up with TRBD1. This CDR3 is CASSLGQGLGDTQYF. The CDR3, as DNA: TGTGCCAGCAGCTTAGGACAGGGGTTGGGAGATACGCAGTATTTT.